These T cell receptor beta chains were read from a single sample in a study of long-term antiretroviral therapy in people with HIV. Clones were read by immunoSEQ multiplex PCR, and TCRdb kept only the in-frame ones, dropping some. Of 25,000 to 35,000 clones listed, 90% to 95% were seen once; the top ten hold less than 3%. The material sequenced was unsorted PBMCs, taken just over 7.2 years after starting antiretroviral therapy. The receptors originated from a man aged 50 to 60 with HIV. CDR3s leave out the opening cysteine and the closing phenylalanine or tryptophan. A D gene is named only where the DNA matches it firmly.

d_call v_call cdr3_aa
- TRBV7-8 ASSLREGKDSPLH
TRBD1 TRBV5-4 ASSTWTGSSYNSPLH
TRBD2 TRBV9 ASSALAGTGELF
- TRBV9 ASSFEGTQY
- TRBV5-4 ASSQQGQTYEQY
- TRBV19 ASIHLTFMNTEAF
- TRBV6-5 ASSSEPSTDTQY
- TRBV13 ASSFSSRVSEGYT
TRBD1 TRBV4-2 ASSQTGTGHSPLH
- TRBV5-6 ASSIGRVTDTQY
- TRBV6-1 ASTDTHAAF
TRBD2 TRBV18 ASSRTSSYEQY
- TRBV6-5 ASSYGLAGDGYTIY
- TRBV10-2 ASSDRGPYSNQPQH